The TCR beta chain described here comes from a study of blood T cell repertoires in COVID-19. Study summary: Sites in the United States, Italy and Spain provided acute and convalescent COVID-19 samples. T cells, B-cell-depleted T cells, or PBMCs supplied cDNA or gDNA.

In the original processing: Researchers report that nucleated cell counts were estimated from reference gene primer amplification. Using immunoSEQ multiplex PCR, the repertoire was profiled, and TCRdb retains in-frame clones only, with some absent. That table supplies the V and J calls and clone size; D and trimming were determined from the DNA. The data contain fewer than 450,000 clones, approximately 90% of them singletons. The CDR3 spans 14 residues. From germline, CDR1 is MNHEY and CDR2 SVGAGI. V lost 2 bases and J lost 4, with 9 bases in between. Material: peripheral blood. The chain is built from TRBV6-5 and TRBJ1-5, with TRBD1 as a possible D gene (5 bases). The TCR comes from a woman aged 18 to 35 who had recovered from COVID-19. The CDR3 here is CASSYGAGNQPQHF. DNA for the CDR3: TGTGCCAGCAGTTACGGGGCAGGTAATCAGCCCCAGCATTTT.